This TCR beta chain was identified in a study of T cells after yellow fever vaccination. General study results and limits: CD4 and CD8 compartments shared a small share of clonotypes. Subsequent booster samples again held most clones from primary vaccination (96% CD4, about 86% CD8).

For TCR, cDNA came from 5'RACE template switching, which added a universal primer site and UMIs. Each CDR3 protein is one row after TCRdb ran MiXCR on the 5' RACE reads. This table has around 320,000 distinct CDR3 sequences, around 10% appearing once. As to this clonotype: Its antigen is currently unknown.

V dropped 1 base and J dropped 1 base, with 9 bases sitting between them. Germline assignment: CDR1 MDHEN and CDR2 SYDVKM. This CDR3 is built from 15 residues. The chain recombines TRBV28 with TRBJ2-3, with a tentative D call TRBD1 (6 bases). The source was CD4+ T cells sorted from PBMCs, collected 45 days after the yellow fever booster vaccination. This TCR was recovered from a man younger than 35 who received the YFV17D yellow fever vaccine. The CDR3, as DNA: TGTGCCAGCAGTTTATCAGGGGCCGGCACAGATACGCAGTATTTT. Its translation: CASSLSGAGTDTQYF.